This entry features one T cell receptor (beta chain) sequence. Terminally differentiated effector memory CD45RA+ cells were excluded by CCR7 positive selection of CD45RO-negative cells. V lost 3 bases, J lost 4 bases, and 25 bases lay in between. The CDR3 is 18 residues long. CDR1 MDHEN and CDR2 SYDVKM come from the germline V gene. It was about 190 ng DNA, about 30,000 T cell genomes, that sorted-subset replicate PCRs used. Generated by immunoSEQ multiplex PCR, the TCRdb table keeps only in-frame clones and is missing some. The table includes about 2.2 million clones, 90% to 95% detected once. This record belongs to a study of shared clonotypes between healthy human individuals.

The genes are TRBV28 and TRBJ2-7, with a weak D call TRBD2 (6 bases). The receptor comes from a man between 18 and 35 years old in good health. Some clones in this sample may be carry-over from other donors' samples. Sample: naive CD8+ T cells from PBMCs. CDR3 sequence (DNA): TGTGCCAGCAGTTTGTCGGTTATCTCTGGGGGGAGAAGTTACGAGCAGTACTTC. Its translation: CASSLSVISGGRSYEQYF.